Listed below are T cell receptor beta chains from one sample, sequenced in a study of T cells in Graves' hyperthyroidism and ophthalmopathy. TCRdb re-derived calls from the multiplex PCR reads in MiXCR, one entry per CDR3 protein. Among more than 300,000 distinct CDR3 sequences listed, about 18% were seen once. The sequencing input was blood. Receptors were obtained from a woman aged 25 to 39 with Graves' hyperthyroidism that later progressed to Graves' ophthalmopathy. The CDR3 runs from the conserved cysteine through the conserved F or W.

TRBV7-8,CASSSGRRGPNEQFF
TRBV19,CASAHRDRRGETQYF
TRBV24-1,CATSVSDTQYF
TRBV6-1,CASSDTSGNYNEQFF
TRBV11-2,CASTMGSGGYLETQYF
TRBV28,CASGRHRGTDTQYF
TRBV29-1,CGGGRGRRETQYF
TRBV28,CASSFRGALTEAFF
TRBV3-1,CASSPRSGWGEAFF
TRBV6-1,CASSEGLTANYGYTF
TRBV27,CASSLKGSNQPQHF
TRBV6-2/TRBV6-3,CASSYSNTGGRDTQYF
TRBV19,CASSSRGTEAFF
TRBV10-2,CASSTPTSYDEQYF
TRBV19,CASSIRGGNTYGYTF
TRBV28,CASSLFSPTGELFF
TRBV6-4,CASSTSAGDAYEQFF
TRBV6-1,CASGLGGSLSEAFF
TRBV28,CASSFYYEQYF
TRBV12-3/TRBV12-4,CASKGTAGEPQHF
TRBV3-1,CASSQDTGGVNSYEQYF
TRBV11-2,CASSFGPGPGEQFF
TRBV2,CASRDVGAKGEKLFF
TRBV7-9,CASSFGPFEQETQYF
TRBV7-9,CASSPQRQPYEQYF
TRBV4-1,CASSQTTLQSGNTIYF
TRBV9,CASSASGRYTDTQYF
TRBV27,CASSLGSGRNTQYF